A selection of T cell receptor beta chains follows, all from one sample in a study of blood T cells in healthy people across ages. TCRdb reprocessed the 5' RACE reads with MiXCR, giving one entry per CDR3 protein. The data contain about 670,000 distinct CDR3 sequences, over 40% of them seen just once; the ten biggest clones take up 30%. What was sequenced was blood. The receptors shown here come from an elderly man in good health. Both conserved end residues are part of each CDR3. A D gene is named only where the DNA matches it firmly. Clone size is not always given. Where it is, it says once, few, many or a class for expanded clones.

clone_size: -
d_call: TRBD1
v_call: TRBV20-1
j_call: TRBJ2-1
cdr3_aa: CSASRDRGFGEQFF
cdr3_nt: TGCAGTGCCAGCCGGGACAGGGGCTTCGGTGAGCAGTTCTTC

clone_size: many
d_call: TRBD1
v_call: TRBV11-2
j_call: TRBJ2-3
cdr3_aa: CASSLVDRGTDTQYF
cdr3_nt: TGTGCCAGCAGCTTAGTTGACAGGGGGACAGATACGCAGTATTTT

clone_size: many
d_call: TRBD2
v_call: TRBV20-1
j_call: TRBJ2-5
cdr3_aa: CSARISGGLYF
cdr3_nt: TGCAGTGCTAGGATTAGCGGGGGTTTGTACTTC

clone_size: -
d_call: TRBD1
v_call: TRBV6-5
j_call: TRBJ2-5
cdr3_aa: CASSFGRDRDRAVQYF
cdr3_nt: TGTGCCAGCAGTTTTGGACGGGACAGGGACAGGGCGGTGCAGTACTTC

clone_size: -
d_call: TRBD1
v_call: TRBV28
j_call: TRBJ2-5
cdr3_aa: CASSMTGIEETQYF
cdr3_nt: TGTGCCAGCAGTATGACAGGGATAGAGGAGACCCAGTACTTC

clone_size: -
d_call: -
v_call: TRBV11-2
j_call: TRBJ2-7
cdr3_aa: CASSLVGNSYEQYF
cdr3_nt: TGTGCCAGCAGCTTAGTCGGTAACTCCTACGAGCAGTACTTC

clone_size: once
d_call: -
v_call: TRBV20-1
j_call: TRBJ1-6
cdr3_aa: CSARAPSSYNSPLHF
cdr3_nt: TGCAGTGCTAGAGCGCCGAGCTCCTATAATTCACCCCTCCACTTT

clone_size: -
d_call: TRBD1
v_call: TRBV25-1
j_call: TRBJ2-6
cdr3_aa: CATSSGTAASGANVLTF
cdr3_nt: TGTGCCACTTCATCCGGGACAGCAGCCTCTGGGGCCAACGTCCTGACTTTC

clone_size: few
d_call: -
v_call: TRBV4-2
j_call: TRBJ1-6
cdr3_aa: CASSHEGRPPLHF
cdr3_nt: TGTGCCAGCAGCCATGAGGGTAGGCCACCCCTCCACTTT

clone_size: -
d_call: TRBD2
v_call: TRBV27
j_call: TRBJ2-7
cdr3_aa: CATMGLAEYEQYF
cdr3_nt: TGTGCCACCATGGGACTAGCGGAATACGAGCAGTACTTC

clone_size: -
d_call: TRBD1
v_call: TRBV7-9
j_call: TRBJ1-2
cdr3_aa: CASSFKQGSYGYTF
cdr3_nt: TGTGCCAGCAGCTTTAAACAGGGGAGCTATGGCTACACCTTC

clone_size: -
d_call: -
v_call: TRBV6-2/TRBV6-3
j_call: TRBJ1-5
cdr3_aa: CASRGRQGSNQPQHF
cdr3_nt: TGTGCCAGCAGGGGTAGGCAGGGAAGCAATCAGCCCCAGCATTTT

clone_size: -
d_call: -
v_call: TRBV7-2
j_call: TRBJ2-3
cdr3_aa: CASSLNGGRGDTQYF
cdr3_nt: TGTGCCAGCAGCTTAAATGGCGGGCGAGGGGATACGCAGTATTTT

clone_size: -
d_call: -
v_call: TRBV11-1
j_call: TRBJ2-1
cdr3_aa: CVSSPQLYNEQFF
cdr3_nt: TGTGTCAGCAGCCCCCAATTGTACAATGAGCAGTTCTTC

clone_size: -
d_call: -
v_call: TRBV12-3/TRBV12-4
j_call: TRBJ2-3
cdr3_aa: CASSFLSGDTQYF
cdr3_nt: TGTGCCAGCAGTTTCCTTAGCGGAGATACGCAGTATTTT

clone_size: few
d_call: -
v_call: TRBV4-1
j_call: TRBJ1-5
cdr3_aa: CASSQGRGGTQGNQPQHF
cdr3_nt: TGCGCCAGCAGCCAAGGCAGGGGTGGCACCCAGGGCAATCAGCCCCAGCATTTT

clone_size: -
d_call: -
v_call: TRBV7-9
j_call: TRBJ1-1
cdr3_aa: CASSLAQAEAFF
cdr3_nt: TGTGCCAGCAGCTTAGCGCAAGCTGAAGCTTTCTTT

clone_size: once
d_call: TRBD1
v_call: TRBV6-5
j_call: TRBJ2-7
cdr3_aa: CASSLGQGSPYEQYF
cdr3_nt: TGTGCCAGCAGCCTAGGACAGGGGTCCCCCTACGAGCAGTACTTC

clone_size: -
d_call: TRBD1
v_call: TRBV20-1
j_call: TRBJ2-1
cdr3_aa: CSAMGQGYNEQFF
cdr3_nt: TGCAGTGCTATGGGACAGGGGTACAATGAGCAGTTCTTC

clone_size: few
d_call: TRBD2
v_call: TRBV6-5
j_call: TRBJ2-7
cdr3_aa: CASSYAGTSGSYEQYF
cdr3_nt: TGTGCCAGCAGTTACGCCGGTACTAGCGGTTCCTACGAGCAGTACTTC

clone_size: many
d_call: TRBD2
v_call: TRBV4-1
j_call: TRBJ2-5
cdr3_aa: CASSQGPLPLAGVLNEQYF
cdr3_nt: TGCGCCAGCAGCCAAGGCCCCTTGCCACTAGCGGGGGTACTCAATGAGCAGTACTTC

clone_size: few
d_call: -
v_call: TRBV7-9
j_call: TRBJ1-6
cdr3_aa: CASSLVEGNSPLHF
cdr3_nt: TGTGCCAGCAGCTTAGTAGAGGGTAATTCACCCCTCCACTTT

clone_size: -
d_call: -
v_call: TRBV19
j_call: TRBJ2-2
cdr3_aa: CASSILQDTGELFF
cdr3_nt: TGTGCCAGTAGTATCTTGCAGGACACCGGGGAGCTGTTTTTT

clone_size: -
d_call: -
v_call: TRBV7-3
j_call: TRBJ2-3
cdr3_aa: CTSSLGARREDTQYF
cdr3_nt: TGTACCAGCAGCTTAGGGGCCCGAAGGGAAGATACGCAGTATTTT

clone_size: -
d_call: TRBD2
v_call: TRBV5-1
j_call: TRBJ2-7
cdr3_aa: CASSLVGLAGVYPYIYEQYF
cdr3_nt: TGCGCCAGCAGCTTGGTGGGTCTAGCGGGAGTATACCCATACATCTACGAGCAGTACTTC

clone_size: -
d_call: -
v_call: TRBV14
j_call: TRBJ2-5
cdr3_aa: CASSQPGVETQYF
cdr3_nt: TGTGCCAGCAGCCAACCGGGCGTCGAGACCCAGTACTTC

clone_size: -
d_call: TRBD2
v_call: TRBV24-1
j_call: TRBJ2-7
cdr3_aa: CATSDQSGGGNEQYF
cdr3_nt: TGTGCCACCAGTGATCAGAGCGGGGGGGGGAATGAGCAGTACTTC

clone_size: -
d_call: -
v_call: TRBV7-3
j_call: TRBJ2-7
cdr3_aa: CASSSRGRSSYNEQYF
cdr3_nt: TGTGCCAGCAGCTCCCGGGGGCGGAGCTCCTACAATGAGCAGTACTTC